The rows below give T cell receptor beta chains drawn from one sample of a study of T cells after yellow fever vaccination. One entry per CDR3 protein results from TCRdb running MiXCR on the 5' RACE reads. This sample has fewer than 90,000 distinct CDR3 sequences, with around 6.5% found just once. Sequences were derived from CD8+ T cells sorted from PBMCs, sampled 5 to 6 days after the first yellow fever vaccination. These receptors were obtained from a man aged 18 to 30 who received the YFV17D yellow fever vaccine. Both conserved end residues are part of each CDR3.

V gene	J gene	CDR3 protein
TRBV4-2	TRBJ1-6	CASSQATALGSYNSPLHF
TRBV7-9	TRBJ1-2	CASSPPSGTPPLYGYTF
TRBV12-5	TRBJ2-2	CASGLVLRGAGELFF
TRBV5-6	TRBJ1-5	CASSRRDSNQPQHF
TRBV11-2	TRBJ2-1	CASSPYAGGASDEQFF
TRBV7-3	TRBJ2-1	CASSLRVGGGQNEQFF
TRBV5-1	TRBJ2-1	CASSFYRLGGKFYEQFF
TRBV9	TRBJ2-2	CASSVEGDTYPGRTGELFF
TRBV7-9	TRBJ1-2	CASSSDRPGTENYGYTF
TRBV6-5	TRBJ1-2	CASSYGQGAVYGYTF
TRBV6-1	TRBJ1-6	CASTGEGDGGRALHF
TRBV20-1	TRBJ2-1	CSARAHTYNEQFF
TRBV7-6	TRBJ2-2	CASSLAAQGAGELFF
TRBV4-3	TRBJ1-6	CASSQHRGESPLHF
TRBV5-1	TRBJ2-3	CASSATSTDTQYF
TRBV7-6	TRBJ2-3	CASSLLAGGPDTQYF
TRBV29-1	TRBJ2-7	CSVEGWRGDYEQYF
TRBV12-3/TRBV12-4	TRBJ2-7	CASSSAPNEQYF
TRBV4-2	TRBJ2-1	CASSQERQVNEQFF
TRBV5-5	TRBJ2-1	CASSHGGYEQFF
TRBV7-6	TRBJ2-3	CASSPRGSAWGTDTQYF
TRBV4-2	TRBJ1-5	CASSQVLPVRLNQPQHF
TRBV23-1	TRBJ1-5	CASSPPTGSCNQPQHF
TRBV29-1	TRBJ1-1	CSVDKSYTEAFF
TRBV5-1	TRBJ2-1	CASKGRNEQFF
TRBV7-2	TRBJ2-1	CASSWGLAGGNEQFF
TRBV13	TRBJ2-2	CASSWRGAGTGELFF
TRBV4-1	TRBJ2-2	CASTIGQTAGELFF
TRBV9	TRBJ2-3	CASSSSGGAADTQYF
TRBV11-1	TRBJ2-2	CASAYSWGGQGADTGELFF
TRBV4-1	TRBJ1-5	CASSPTVSNQPQHF
TRBV6-2/TRBV6-3	TRBJ1-1	CASSYQDENTEAFF
TRBV25-1	TRBJ2-5	CASSGETQYF
TRBV28	TRBJ1-2	CASSRDRRGRGYTF
TRBV6-4	TRBJ2-1	CASSDSSGGNNEQFF
TRBV11-3	TRBJ2-7	CASSFGVDYEQYF
TRBV12-3/TRBV12-4	TRBJ2-1	CASAGGRNEQFF
TRBV29-1	TRBJ2-1	CSVDTRGGNTNEQFF
TRBV4-1	TRBJ1-1	CASSQRPGYTEAFF
TRBV6-2/TRBV6-3	TRBJ2-5	CASSGLAGGRETQYF
TRBV21-1	TRBJ2-2	CASSSRYTNTGELFF
TRBV7-6	TRBJ1-6	CASSLGGTGGSPLHF
TRBV7-9	TRBJ2-5	CASRQEEETQYF